What follows describes a single TCR beta chain. The entry originates in a study of T cells in localized non-small cell lung cancer. The CDR3 runs 14 residues. J lost 8 bases, V lost 0 bases, and 6 bases had no gene match. The germline CDR1 and CDR2 sequences are MNHEY and SVGAGI. The assay was immunoSEQ multiplex PCR, and TCRdb's table has in-frame clones only and misses some. The sample has under 60,000 clones; roughly 90% are singletons. This material consisted of peripheral blood, taken before any cancer treatment. This clonotype was obtained from a male donor at least 60 years old with stage III squamous cell lung carcinoma. The chain employs TRBV6-5 and TRBJ1-1; the match to TRBD1 covers 7 bases. The CDR3 sequence is CASSYSLDRIEAFF. In DNA form, the CDR3 reads TGTGCCAGCAGTTACTCGCTGGACAGGATAGAAGCTTTCTTT.